What follows are 27 T cell receptor delta chains derived from one specimen sequenced in a study of γδ T cells in repeated Plasmodium falciparum infection. TCRdb used CATT to re-call clones from the multiplex PCR reads. The sample contains 45,000 to 60,000 delta-chain clones, about 2% of which appear only once. Flow sorting of PBMC yielded separate Vgamma9/Vdelta2+ and Vdelta2-negative gammadelta T cell populations for bulk repertoire analysis. Sequences were obtained from gamma-delta T cells from blood. These receptors were obtained from a pool of human donors (malaria-infected and uninfected, not separated).

This clone was counted between two and nine times. The protein TCRdb gives is from a much larger clone and does not agree with this DNA's translation at residue 5, likely a read error; the protein shown here comes from the DNA. The gene calls are TRDV2 and TRDJ1; 8 bases are a match to TRDD3. The J gene, not given by TCRdb, was assigned here from a germline match of the nucleotide sequence. CDR3 length: 15 residues. Germline V gives CDR1 GEAIGNYY, CDR2 EKD. J lost 10 bases, V lost 3 bases, and 15 bases had no gene match. The CDR3 reads CACDVLTGGSGGLIF. CDR3 nucleotide sequence: TGTGCCTGTGACGTCCTTACTGGGGGCTCCGGGGGACTCATCTTT.

With respect to this clone: Translating this DNA gives a protein that differs at residue 4 from the TCRdb one, which belongs to a much larger clone; a read error is likely, and the protein shown is this translation. This same CDR3 is encoded by further DNA sequences in the sample. J is TRDJ1 and V is TRAV38-2/DV8; a weak D match, TRDD3 (7 bases). TCRdb supplies no J gene; here it was assigned by aligning the nucleotide sequence to germline. Trimming left V 4 bases short and J 0 bases short, with 28 bases between. CDR1 TSESDYY and CDR2 QEAYKQQN come from the germline V gene. This CDR3 has 20 amino acids. The CDR3 DNA follows: TGTGCTTATAGGCGGATTTCCTATCTGGGGGCCCCGGGCAACACCGATAAACTCATCTTT. The encoded protein is CAYRRISYLGAPGNTDKLIF.

This clone was counted ten times or more. Given a far larger clone just one base away, this is likely a sequencing read error. Other DNA sequences in this sample translate to the same CDR3. The rearrangement uses TRDV2 and TRDJ1; 13 bases are a match to TRDD3. CDR3 length: 20 amino acids. V lost 0 bases to trimming and J lost 0 bases; unmatched junction nucleotides: 12. The V gene's germline CDR1 is GEAIGNYY and CDR2 EKD. The CDR3 sequence is CACDTLQLGDTDSYTDKLIF. CDR3 in DNA: TGTGCCTGTGACACCCTTCAACTGGGGGATACGGATTCGTACACCGATAAACTCATCTTT.

In regard to this clone: The mismatch at residue 3 between this DNA's translation and the TCRdb protein of a much larger clone likely reflects a read error; the protein shown is translated from the DNA. This chain uses TRDV2 with TRDJ1; D is perhaps TRDD2 or TRDD3 (9 bases each). TCRdb does not report a J gene; here it was assigned by matching the DNA to germline references. There are 19 residues in the CDR3. Germline V gene data show CDR1 as GEAIGNYY and CDR2 as EKD. The CDR3 loop is CAREGLPTGGYKDTDKLIF. Written as DNA, the CDR3 is TGTGCCCGTGAAGGCCTTCCTACCGGGGGATACAAGGACACCGATAAACTCATCTTT.

Remarks on this clone: With a far larger clone one base away, a read error is the likely cause. The sample carries other DNA sequences with the same CDR3. CDR3 in amino acids: CASTYSFPHLGEKELIF. The CDR3 DNA sequence: TGCGCCTCCACTTATTCCTTCCCCCATCTAGGCGAGAAAGAACTCATCTTT. The genes are TRDV3 and TRDJ1; possible D gene TRDD2, 6 bases. The J gene, missing from TCRdb, was assigned here through DNA to germline matching. The CDR3 has 17 residues. CDR1 and CDR2 from the germline V gene are TVYSNPD and GDNSRS (reference sequence).

This clone was found many times. TCRdb's entry gives the protein of a much larger clone, which mismatches this DNA's translation at residue 6, likely from a read error; the protein reported here is translated from the DNA. The rearrangement joins TRAV38-2/DV8 to TRDJ1; 11 nucleotides match TRDD3. No J gene is reported in TCRdb; it was inferred here by comparing the DNA with germline. Germline V CDR1 and CDR2: TSESDYY, QEAYKQQN. Trimming removed 5 bases from V and 3 bases from J; junction bases left unmatched: 18. The CDR3 has 19 amino acids. This CDR3 reads CAYSPGGEAVGDTSDKLIF. CDR3 sequence (DNA): TGTGCTTATAGTCCCGGCGGTGAGGCGGTGGGGGATACGTCCGATAAACTCATCTTT.

As concerns this clone: A far larger clone differs by one base, so this is likely a read error. Other DNA sequences in this sample translate to the same CDR3. The chain has TRDV1 and TRDJ1; 11 bases map to TRDD3. Germline matching of the DNA provided the J gene here, since TCRdb leaves it blank. This CDR3 spans 26 amino acids. Germline V gene sequence: CDR1 TSWWSYY, CDR2 QGS. J was trimmed by 6 bases and V by 1 base; bases with no gene match: 37. CDR3 residues: CALGEPRRIPYWGIIGIGGPRHKLIF. As DNA, the CDR3 is TGTGCTCTTGGGGAACCTAGACGCATCCCGTACTGGGGGATAATCGGGATCGGGGGGCCACGTCATAAACTCATCTTT.

Only a few counts were recorded for this clone. A far larger clone is one nucleotide away, so this likely arose from a read error. At the DNA level, this CDR3 is encoded by other sequences in the same sample as well. The chain uses TRDV2 and TRDJ1, with 9 bases identical to TRDD3. The J gene is absent in TCRdb and was assigned here via DNA matching to germline. After removal of 6 bases from V and 5 bases from J, the junction contained 12 bases not matched to a gene. Germline V CDR1 and CDR2: GEAIGNYY, EKD. The CDR3 consists of 15 residues. CDR3 sequence (DNA): TGTGCCTGTAACCAACTGGGGGAACCCACTGATAAACTCATCTTT. This sequence encodes CACNQLGEPTDKLIF.

The table lists this clone with a few counts. For this DNA, TCRdb reports the protein of a much larger clone, which diverges at residue 13, most likely from a read error; the protein presented here is translated directly from the DNA. V usage is TRDV1 and J usage is TRDJ2; 8 bases fit TRDD3. TCRdb lists no J gene, so it was determined here by aligning the DNA to germline. Germline V lookup: CDR1 TSWWSYY, CDR2 QGS. The CDR3 consists of 20 residues. V lost 4 bases to trimming and J lost 4 bases; unmatched junction nucleotides: 20. The CDR3 DNA follows: TGTGCTCTTGGGGTACCCTCCTACCCGTACTGGGGGCTTCAGACAGCACAACTCTTCTTT. It codes for CALGVPSYPYWGLQTAQLFF.

This clone was seen more than once but under ten times. TCRdb assigns this DNA the protein of a much larger clone, which departs from its translation at residue 9; this likely reflects a read error, and the protein shown comes from translating the DNA. V usage is TRDV3 and J usage is TRDJ1; TRDD2 is a possible D gene (6 bases). The J gene is not listed in TCRdb, so it was assigned here from a DNA match to germline. CDR1 TVYSNPD and CDR2 GDNSRS come from the germline V gene (reference sequence). This CDR3 has 13 residues. The chain's CDR3 is CALPLVLTGKLIF. The CDR3 region has the DNA TGTGCCCTTCCTCTTGTTCTAACCGGTAAACTCATCTTT.

This clone came up a few times. TCRdb has a much larger clone's protein, which differs at residue 19 from the translation of this DNA, likely because of a read error; what is shown is the protein translated from the DNA. J is TRDJ1 and V is TRDV3, with unresolved D. Looked up from germline, CDR1 is TVYSNPD and CDR2 is GDNSRS (reference sequence). This CDR3 is built from 23 residues. The CDR3 DNA is TGTGCCAGACGAGAACTGCAGCCTTACCCCATCCCCCTCAAAGCCCCGTACACCGCTAAACTCATCTTT. Translation gives CARRELQPYPIPLKAPYTAKLIF.

The sample holds a few counts of this clone. A far larger clone is only one base removed, so a read error is likely. Other DNA sequences of this sample code for an identical CDR3. The J gene is TRDJ1, the V gene TRDV1; TRDD3 matches 9 bases. The J gene is not listed in TCRdb, so it was assigned here from a DNA match to germline. The CDR3 runs 24 residues. V lost 2 bases, J lost 0 bases, and 28 bases stayed unmatched. Looked up from germline, CDR1 is TSWWSYY and CDR2 is QGS. DNA of the CDR3: TGTGCTCTTGGGGAATACTCCCCGTTTAATGCGGCTAGCTGGGGGATCTTGTACACCGATAAACTCATCTTT. This gives the protein CALGEYSPFNAASWGILYTDKLIF.

In its sample, this clone was seen a few times. TCRdb's listed protein matches a much larger clone and diverges from this DNA's translation at residue 5, likely through a read error; the protein shown comes from the DNA. The V call is TRDV3, the J call TRDJ1; D not certain. TCRdb gives no J gene; it was assigned here by matching the DNA to germline. Germline V gene data show CDR1 as TVYSNPD and CDR2 as GDNSRS (reference sequence). The CDR3 loop spans 13 amino acids. Trimming pared 3 bases from V and 2 bases from J, leaving 13 bases between. The CDR3 DNA reads TGTGCCTTGCCGAGATCGCTTACCGATAAACTCATCTTT. It specifies CALPRSLTDKLIF.

Only a few counts were recorded for this clone. For this DNA, TCRdb reports the protein of a much larger clone, which diverges at residue 7, most likely from a read error; the protein presented here is translated directly from the DNA. This chain connects TRDV2 to TRDJ3, with 8 bases matching TRDD3. Here the J gene came from matching the DNA to germline, since TCRdb omits it. The ends lost 0 bases at V and 3 bases at J; junction bases unmatched: 18. This CDR3 has 22 residues. Germline V CDR1 and CDR2: GEAIGNYY, EKD. Here the CDR3 reads CACDTVPLGETNGVWDTRQMFF. Here the CDR3 DNA reads TGTGCCTGTGACACCGTGCCCCTGGGGGAGACAAACGGGGTCTGGGACACCCGACAGATGTTTTTC.

The table lists this clone with many counts. This sequence is one base from a far larger clone and is likely a read error. Other DNA sequences in this specimen translate into the identical CDR3. The chain is built from TRDV2 and TRDJ1, with 8 bases fitting TRDD3. The J gene is not listed in TCRdb, so it was assigned here from a DNA match to germline. Germline lookup yields CDR1 GEAIGNYY and CDR2 EKD. CDR3 size: 19 residues. V dropped 0 bases and J dropped 5; count of bases not matched to a gene: 19. Here the CDR3 DNA reads TGTGCCTGTGACACCGTAGGAGGGATACGCGAAGAGAAAACTGATAAACTCATCTTT. Translating gives CACDTVGGIREEKTDKLIF.

In regard to this clone: The translation of this DNA and the TCRdb protein of a much larger clone differ at residue 8, probably owing to a read error; the protein shown here is translated from the DNA. This rearrangement joins TRDV2 to TRDJ1; 7 bases agree with TRDD3. TCRdb records no J gene; here it was assigned by comparing the DNA to germline. Germline V gene lookup returns CDR1 GEAIGNYY and CDR2 EKD. V trimming: 3 bases; J trimming: 5 bases; junction bases outside the gene matches: 5. This CDR3 spans 13 amino acids. The CDR3, as DNA: TGTGCCTGTGACGGGATACAAACGGATAAACTCATCTTT. Protein sequence: CACDGIQTDKLIF.

This clone was observed many times. For this DNA, TCRdb reports the protein of a much larger clone, which diverges at residue 3, most likely from a read error; the protein presented here is translated directly from the DNA. The chain uses TRDV2 and TRDJ1; 10 bases align to TRDD3. TCRdb offers no J gene call, so here the DNA was matched to germline to obtain one. There are 22 residues in the CDR3. Germline CDR1 is GEAIGNYY and CDR2 is EKD. The CDR3 DNA sequence: TGTGCCCGTGACACCGTCGTATACACTGGGGGATCCCCCGAAAAGTACACCGATAAACTCATCTTT. The encoded protein is CARDTVVYTGGSPEKYTDKLIF.

Concerning this clone: A read error likely explains why the TCRdb protein, taken from a much larger clone, differs from this DNA's translation at residue 24; the protein shown is translated from the DNA. The chain carries TRDV1 and TRDJ1; 12 bases align to TRDD3. TCRdb carries no J gene annotation; the J gene was assigned here by matching the DNA with germline. The CDR3 has 27 amino acids. Per the germline V gene, CDR1 is TSWWSYY and CDR2 is QGS. CDR3 region: CALGDPRSGLPTYFYWGILTGSDELIF. The CDR3 coding sequence is TGTGCTCTTGGGGACCCCCGGTCCGGCCTTCCCACGTACTTCTACTGGGGGATACTGACAGGTTCCGATGAACTCATCTTT.

This clone was counted a few times. This DNA's translation and the protein TCRdb lists, from a much larger clone, do not match at residue 5, likely due to a read error; the protein shown is translated from the DNA. The CDR3 region has the DNA TGTGCTCTTGGACTCTACTCCTTTACTGCTACCGATAAACTCATCTTT. This translates into CALGLYSFTATDKLIF. The chain links TRDV1 to TRDJ1; D unresolved. CDR1 and CDR2 (germline): TSWWSYY, QGS. V lost 6 bases and J 2 bases, leaving 19 bases between the germline ends. This CDR3 is 16 amino acids long.

In regard to this clone: A far bigger clonotype differs at one base, so this is likely a read error. Other DNA sequences in the same sample also yield this CDR3. J is TRDJ1 and V is TRDV1; D may correspond to TRDD2 or TRDD3 (7 bases each). TCRdb leaves out the J gene; it was filled in here by matching the DNA to germline. Per the germline V gene, CDR1 is TSWWSYY and CDR2 is QGS. V was pared by 6 bases and J by 4 bases, with 42 bases between. There are 23 residues in the CDR3. CDR3 in amino acids: CALGDTLQFSYVRGIVTYDKLIF. The CDR3 bases are TGTGCTCTTGGAGACACCTTACAGTTTTCCTACGTCCGGGGGATCGTAACTTACGATAAACTCATCTTT.

Notes on this clone: The protein TCRdb gives is from a much larger clone and does not agree with this DNA's translation at residue 16, likely a read error; the protein shown here comes from the DNA. This rearrangement joins TRDV1 to TRDJ1, with 11 positions matching TRDD3. TCRdb is silent on the J gene; assignment here came from matching the DNA to germline. Looked up from germline, CDR1 is TSWWSYY and CDR2 is QGS. Losses at the gene ends were 2 bases for V and 1 base for J; bases not matched to a gene: 21. The CDR3 covers 22 residues. DNA of the CDR3: TGTGCTCTTGGGGAAAATTTTTGGTGGTGGTACTGGGGGATAACGTGCACCGATAAACTCATCTTT. Its translation is CALGENFWWWYWGITCTDKLIF.

As regards this clone: The protein that TCRdb holds for this DNA derives from a much larger clone and differs from the translated DNA at residue 8, which likely indicates a read error; the protein shown here is translated from the DNA. V and J are TRDV1 and TRDJ1, with TRDD3 matching 12 bases. Since TCRdb gives no J gene, matching the DNA to germline was used here to assign it. With V trimmed by 0 bases and J by 4 bases, 15 bases remained unmatched. The CDR3 consists of 20 residues. Germline CDR1 TSWWSYY, CDR2 QGS. The CDR3 region has the DNA TGTGCTCTTGGGGAACTAGAATCGTACTGGGGGATACCTCGTATCGATAAACTCATCTTT. This translates into CALGELESYWGIPRIDKLIF.

This clone showed up many times. The TCRdb record carries a much larger clone's protein, which differs from this DNA's translation at residue 11; a read error is the likely cause, and the protein listed here is the DNA translation. The V and J genes are TRDV3 and TRDJ1, with 13 positions matching TRDD3. In the absence of a J gene in TCRdb, the DNA was matched to germline to assign it here. Germline V gene lookup returns CDR1 TVYSNPD and CDR2 GDNSRS (reference sequence). Unmatched junction bases numbered 13, after V lost 1 base and J lost 2 bases. This CDR3 has 18 amino acids. The CDR3 nucleotides read TGTGCCTTTACCCCAGTACTGGGGGATACGGGGATGACCGATAAACTCATCTTT. This encodes CAFTPVLGDTGMTDKLIF. The variable domain in full, with the rest retrieved from reference TRDV3 and TRDJ1, is CDKVTQSSPDQTVASGSEVVLLCTYDTVYSNPDLFWYRIRPDYSFQFVFYGDNSRSEGADFTQGRFSVKHILTQKAFHLVISPVRTEDSATYYCAFTPVLGDTGMTDKLIFGKGTRVTVEP.

This clone was observed a handful of times. A far bigger clonotype differs at one base, so this is likely a read error. The same CDR3 can be traced to other DNA sequences in this sample. V usage is TRAV38-2/DV8 and J usage is TRDJ1; the D gene is possibly TRDD2 (5 bases). This CDR3 contains 20 residues. Germline V lookup: CDR1 TSESDYY, CDR2 QEAYKQQN. CDR3 in DNA: TGTGCTTATAGAAGCGCGTTCCCTACCAACGGTTTGGACTACACCGATAAACTCATCTTT. Protein: CAYRSAFPTNGLDYTDKLIF.

This clone showed up just a few times. A far larger clone is one base from this, pointing to a likely read error. Within the sample, other DNA sequences also encode this same CDR3. The chain recombines TRDV1 with TRDJ1, with D possibly matching TRDD3 (5 bases). TCRdb gives no J gene; it was assigned here by matching the DNA to germline. Germline lookup yields CDR1 TSWWSYY and CDR2 QGS. CDR3 size: 21 residues. CDR3 residues: CALGEPSFTNLHLRGTDKLIF. CDR3 coding DNA: TGTGCCCTTGGGGAACCGAGCTTCACTAATTTACACCTCAGGGGGACCGATAAACTCATCTTT.

This clone was recorded a few times. TCRdb's entry gives the protein of a much larger clone, which mismatches this DNA's translation at residue 5, likely from a read error; the protein reported here is translated from the DNA. V and J are TRDV1 and TRDJ1; 9 bases line up with TRDD3. Trimming cost V 4 bases and J 8 bases; bases outside gene matches: 26. This CDR3 contains 20 residues. From germline, CDR1 is TSWWSYY and CDR2 QGS. The CDR3 nucleotides read TGTGCTCTTGGGGGACCACTGAGTTTTTGGGGGATAAAAGTTGTTTCGAAACTCATCTTT. It translates to CALGGPLSFWGIKVVSKLIF.

A word on this clone: The TCRdb record carries a much larger clone's protein, which differs from this DNA's translation at residue 11; a read error is the likely cause, and the protein listed here is the DNA translation. The chain has TRDV2 and TRDJ1; D not resolved. TCRdb leaves out the J gene; it was filled in here by matching the DNA to germline. V was cut by 0 bases and J by 6 bases, with 16 bases left in between. The CDR3 consists of 15 residues. The germline V gene has CDR1 GEAIGNYY and CDR2 EKD. For the CDR3, the DNA is TGTGCCTGTGACACCCTAATACAAAGGACCAATAAACTCATCTTT. Encoded protein: CACDTLIQRTNKLIF.